This T cell receptor beta chain is drawn from a study of T-cell reconstitution after alpha-beta-depleted transplantation in children (dated by TCRdb to 2015 to 2016). For context, the study as a whole: Using TCR repertoire profiling, the study followed T-cell immune reconstitution in a quantitative way in children after TCRalphabeta/CD19-depleted allogeneic hematopoietic cell transplantation.

Library preparation employed PCR. The sequencing machine was an Illumina HiSeq 2500. To normalize quantification of the TCRbeta repertoire, the TCR libraries were built with molecular barcoding that relied on unique molecular identifiers. TCRdb reanalyzed the raw reads on its own, using fastp at Q25 for trimming and MiXCR for clone calling, and kept in-frame beta chains. Every distinct CDR3 protein forms one entry, paired with its most common genes and DNA. The sample has about 980,000 distinct CDR3 sequences on record, roughly 29% of them singletons. The ten largest clonotypes hold roughly 31% of the sample. Explained via the paper, the treatment or condition label denotes: allogeneic hematopoietic cell transplantation with graft depleted of TCRalphabeta T cells and CD19 B cells. Transplant recipients were children who received TCRalphabeta/CD19-depleted allogeneic hematopoietic cell grafts. On the study overall, not on this receptor specifically: Over subsequent months, a decline in hyperexpanded clone frequencies was noted, and after one year, T-cell counts and TCRbeta diversity were mostly ascribed to newly produced T cells. The apparently early recovery of alphabetaT-cell counts about two months after transplant reportedly depended on only several hundred rapidly expanded clones that came from non-depleted graft cells. In some patients, the high TCRbeta diversity seen at day 60 was put down to recipient T cells and intrathymic progenitors that had survived conditioning.

With regard to this clonotype: Its antigen is still unknown. No clone much larger than this one lies a single base away; base qualities are absent.

Reading from cysteine to phenylalanine, the CDR3 counts 14 amino acids. Only CDR3 DNA is held: 42 bases, read in frame from base 1. V and J are truncated by 8 bases and 5 bases respectively, leaving an intervening sequence of 19 bases. CDR1 ENHRY and CDR2 SYGVKD were looked up in the germline V gene. The sample consisted of PBMCs, mostly from graft donor cells, taken 360 days after TCRalphabeta/CD19-depleted stem cell transplant. Recombination linked TRBV10-3 to TRBJ2-7; the D assignment is uncertain and may be TRBD1 or TRBD2, with 5 bases supporting each. This receptor was obtained from a boy under three years old who had a stem cell transplant for SCID, so the T cells may come from the graft donor. The CDR3 sequence is CAIRDPTETNEQYF. Here is the DNA: TGTGCCATCCGAGACCCGACAGAGACTAACGAGCAGTACTTC.